This T cell receptor beta chain appears in the sequencing data of a study of T cells expressing NK-cell markers. After re-calling the 5' RACE reads, TCRdb lists one entry per CDR3 protein, DNA absent. The sample table sets out approximately 440,000 distinct CDR3 sequences. Looked up from germline, CDR1 is SQVTM and CDR2 is ANQGSEA. The CDR3 has 11 residues. The chain recombines TRBV29-1 with TRBJ2-1. The sequencing input was blood T cells: a sorted CD56 or NKG2C T cell subset, CD4+ or CD8+ T cells, or bulk PBMC T cells (not recorded which). The TCR was taken from a woman in her fifties or sixties in good health. The CDR3 is CSVEEVVEQFF.